The 18 T cell receptor beta chains below all came from one sample that was sequenced in a study of monozygotic twins with inflammatory bowel disease. TCRdb re-called the 5' RACE reads; one entry per CDR3 protein, DNA not given. The sample holds approximately 380,000 distinct CDR3 sequences. Sequencing used blood. The source is a human donor with ulcerative colitis or Crohn's disease, or a healthy co-twin of an affected twin (not recorded which).

The chain links TRBV15 to TRBJ2-2; TCRdb indicates TRBD2, and absent DNA this call remains unverified. CDR1 is LNHNV, CDR2 YYDKDF, per germline (reference sequence). The CDR3 has 17 residues. CDR3 protein: CATSRVSGALNTGELFF.

The chain is built from TRBV5-6 and TRBJ2-7; the TCRdb D gene call, TRBD2, has no DNA to confirm it. Germline CDR1 and CDR2: SGHDT and YYEEEE. There are 13 residues in the CDR3. This CDR3 is CASSLEAPYEQYF.

This CDR3 is CAWSVRAGGRGWYEQYF. The rearrangement links TRBV30 to TRBJ2-7; TCRdb proposes TRBD2, but this gene call is untestable without DNA. The CDR3 length is 17 residues. Germline CDR1 GTSNPN, CDR2 SVGIG (reference sequence).

CDR3: CASSQAAVSYNSPLHF. The V call is TRBV4-1, the J call TRBJ1-6. This CDR3 has 16 residues. Germline CDR1 and CDR2: MGHRA and YSYEKL.

The rearrangement joins TRBV7-2 to TRBJ1-1; no DNA is available, so the TRBD1 call from TCRdb remains unchecked. Germline values: CDR1 SGHTA, CDR2 FQGNSA. The CDR3 runs 15 residues. CDR3 loop: CASSLSPGHIAEAFF.

The chain combines TRBV7-9 with TRBJ2-2; TCRdb names TRBD2, which stays unverified in the absence of DNA. Germline assignment: CDR1 SEHNR and CDR2 FQNEAQ (reference sequence). This CDR3 has 17 residues. CDR3 loop: CASSLAMAGLHTGELFF.

V gene TRBV20-1 combines with J gene TRBJ2-3; the TCRdb call, TRBD1, lacks DNA for checking. This CDR3 has 15 amino acids. The germline V gene encodes CDR1 DFQATT and CDR2 SNEGSKA (reference sequence). The CDR3 sequence is CSARDGTESTDTQYF.

V gene TRBV27 combines with J gene TRBJ2-2; TCRdb's D call of TRBD1 is untestable without DNA. CDR1 and CDR2 from the germline V gene are MNHEY and SMNVEV (reference sequence). This CDR3 contains 16 residues. The CDR3 loop is CASSFWGRSNTGELFF.

The J gene is TRBJ2-3, the V gene TRBV29-1; TCRdb's D gene call, TRBD2, goes unchecked for lack of DNA. This CDR3 has 14 residues. Germline CDR1 reads SQVTM; CDR2 reads ANQGSEA. Here the CDR3 reads CSATSARETDTQYF.

The V and J genes are TRBV12-3 or TRBV12-4 and TRBJ1-5; with no DNA, the TCRdb D assignment of TRBD1 cannot be verified. CDR3 length: 14 amino acids. CDR3 residues: CASSLGGGDLPQHF.

The chain is built from TRBV6-5 and TRBJ2-3; TCRdb names TRBD2, which stays unverified in the absence of DNA. CDR3 length: 18 amino acids. The germline gives CDR1 MNHEY, CDR2 SVGAGI. Here the CDR3 reads CASSYSGLRGGSTDTQYF.

The V gene is TRBV3-1, the J gene TRBJ2-6; TCRdb picks TRBD1, but there is no DNA to check that call. Germline CDR1 is LGHDT and CDR2 is YNNKEL (reference sequence). The CDR3 has 19 residues. The CDR3 loop is CASSQEKDSEISGANVLTF.

J is TRBJ2-2 and V is TRBV6-1; TCRdb lists TRBD2, though no DNA is available to test this call. The CDR3 is made up of 16 amino acids. The germline V gene has CDR1 MNHNS and CDR2 SASEGT. The CDR3 sequence: CASGGGGQVHNGELFF.

V and J are TRBV18 and TRBJ1-2. CDR3 size: 15 residues. Per germline, CDR1 KGHSH and CDR2 LQKENI. CDR3 amino acids: CASSSGTSRPYGYTF.

The chain recombines TRBV5-1 with TRBJ2-5; the TRBD1 assignment by TCRdb is unverifiable without DNA. Germline V gene sequence: CDR1 SGHRS, CDR2 YFSETQ. CDR3 length: 15 residues. CDR3: CASSPHDGGQETQYF.

The chain couples TRBV20-1 to TRBJ2-1; TCRdb returns TRBD2, unconfirmable since there is no DNA. The CDR3 contains 13 residues. Germline-derived CDR1 and CDR2 are DFQATT and SNEGSKA (reference sequence). The CDR3 region is CSATRTVGNEQFF.

The CDR3 spells CASRSRSDGTEAFF. This chain joins TRBV5-1 and TRBJ1-1. The CDR3 loop spans 14 amino acids. The germline CDR1 and CDR2 sequences are SGHRS and YFSETQ.

V usage is TRBV4-3 and J usage is TRBJ2-1. Germline CDR1 reads LGHNA; CDR2 reads YSLEER. The CDR3 is 11 amino acids. The CDR3 sequence is CASSQDNEQFF.